The entry below gives a single T cell receptor beta chain sequence along with its context. Profiled with immunoSEQ multiplex PCR; TCRdb holds only in-frame clones, not every one. The repertoire holds 80,000 to 130,000 clones, about 91% seen once, with roughly 2.7% in the top ten. This sample was included in a study of siplizumab effects on memory and regulatory T cells. There are 14 residues in the CDR3. Germline CDR1 is SGHNT and CDR2 is YYREEE (reference sequence). The V end lost 4 bases, the J end lost 7 bases, and 16 bases lay between the germline ends. The receptor was derived from a human donor in good health. Some clones in this sample may be carry-over from other donors' samples. The chain is built from TRBV5-4 and TRBJ2-3; a weak D match, TRBD2 (5 bases). The sample comprised CD4+ T cells sorted from blood. As DNA, the CDR3 is TGTGCCAGCAGCCGGAGGTCCGTCCGGAATACGCAGTATTTT. Protein product: CASSRRSVRNTQYF.